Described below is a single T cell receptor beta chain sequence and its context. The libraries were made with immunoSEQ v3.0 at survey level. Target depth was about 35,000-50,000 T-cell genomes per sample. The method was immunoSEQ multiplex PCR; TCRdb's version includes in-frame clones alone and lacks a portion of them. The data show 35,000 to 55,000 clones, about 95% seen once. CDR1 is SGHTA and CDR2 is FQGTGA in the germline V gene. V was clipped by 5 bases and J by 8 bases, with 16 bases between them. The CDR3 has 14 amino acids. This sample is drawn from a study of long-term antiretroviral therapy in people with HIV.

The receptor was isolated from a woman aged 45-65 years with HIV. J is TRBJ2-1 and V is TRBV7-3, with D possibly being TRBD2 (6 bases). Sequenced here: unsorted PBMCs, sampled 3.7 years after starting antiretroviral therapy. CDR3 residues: CASSPRGTLDEQFF. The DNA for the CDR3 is TGTGCCAGCAGCCCCCGCGGGACTTTAGATGAGCAGTTCTTC.